Following are 18 T cell receptor beta chains from one sample sequenced in a study of monozygotic twins with inflammatory bowel disease. TCRdb re-called the 5' RACE reads, yielding one record per CDR3 amino acid sequence without DNA. The table lists hundreds of thousands of distinct CDR3 sequences, with about 2.2% in the top ten. The material sequenced was blood. These receptors originate from a human donor with ulcerative colitis or Crohn's disease, or a healthy co-twin of an affected twin (not recorded which).

J is TRBJ2-3 and V is TRBV2. The CDR3 is made up of 13 amino acids. From germline, CDR1 is SNHLY and CDR2 FYNNEI. The CDR3 sequence is CASSEQGTDTQYF.

The chain uses TRBV12-3 or TRBV12-4 and TRBJ2-5; TCRdb gives TRBD1 as the D gene, but with no DNA this cannot be confirmed. CDR3 length: 15 amino acids. The CDR3 sequence: CASSQPAGGRETLYF.

The CDR3 is CASSLTGWTEAFF. The chain joins TRBV12-3 or TRBV12-4 to TRBJ1-1; with no DNA, the TCRdb D assignment of TRBD1 cannot be verified. The length of the CDR3 is 13 residues.

The chain carries TRBV18 and TRBJ2-3; TCRdb's D call, TRBD2, is unchecked because there is no DNA. The length of the CDR3 is 14 residues. CDR1 is KGHSH, CDR2 LQKENI, per germline. The CDR3 sequence: CASSPGREDWTQYF.

V and J are TRBV5-1 and TRBJ2-3; TCRdb gives TRBD1 as the D gene, but with no DNA this cannot be confirmed. CDR3 size: 15 residues. CDR1 SGHRS and CDR2 YFSETQ come from the germline V gene. CDR3 amino acids: CASSFGGQYTDTQYF.

The rearrangement links TRBV12-3 or TRBV12-4 to TRBJ2-3; TCRdb designates TRBD1, a call that cannot be tested without DNA. This CDR3 contains 15 residues. CDR3 residues: CASSWDSKGTDTQYF.

This chain's CDR3 is CASSLDLPRGPGELFF. The chain joins TRBV5-1 to TRBJ2-2; the TCRdb D gene call, TRBD1, has no DNA to confirm it. There are 16 residues in the CDR3. Germline CDR1 SGHRS, CDR2 YFSETQ.

The chain is built from TRBV2 and TRBJ1-4; the D call from TCRdb, TRBD1, cannot be confirmed without DNA. The CDR3 runs 15 residues. CDR1 is SNHLY, CDR2 FYNNEI, per germline. CDR3 sequence reads: CASILRQATNEKLFF.

This chain connects TRBV12-3 or TRBV12-4 to TRBJ1-1. There are 15 residues in the CDR3. CDR3 residues: CASSSHSDWDTEAFF.

The chain employs TRBV6-5 and TRBJ2-1; TCRdb calls TRBD2, which cannot be checked without DNA. From germline, CDR1 is MNHEY and CDR2 SVGAGI. This CDR3 region has 13 residues. CDR3 sequence: CASRVGTIGEQFF.

The chain carries TRBV28 and TRBJ2-3. Germline V CDR1 and CDR2: MDHEN, SYDVKM. The CDR3 has 15 amino acids. CDR3 residues: CASTSQKTSTDTQYF.

The gene calls are TRBV7-3 and TRBJ1-1; the TCRdb D gene call, TRBD1, has no DNA to confirm it. The CDR3 contains 14 residues. Germline V lookup: CDR1 SGHTA, CDR2 FQGTGA. The CDR3 is CASSDRGGDTEAFF. The variable domain in full, with the rest retrieved from reference TRBV7-3 and TRBJ1-1, is GAGVSQTPSNKVTEKGKYVELRCDPISGHTALYWYRQSLGQGPEFLIYFQGTGAADDSGLPNDRFFAVRPEGSVSTLKIQRTERGDSAVYLCASSDRGGDTEAFFGQGTRLTVV.

The chain couples TRBV7-3 to TRBJ1-4; there is no DNA to check the TCRdb D call of TRBD1. The CDR3 is made up of 14 amino acids. The V gene's germline CDR1 is SGHTA and CDR2 FQGTGA. The CDR3 reads CASRRGQGNEKLFF. The complete variable domain, with remaining parts taken from reference TRBV7-3 and TRBJ1-4, reads GAGVSQTPSNKVTEKGKYVELRCDPISGHTALYWYRQSLGQGPEFLIYFQGTGAADDSGLPNDRFFAVRPEGSVSTLKIQRTERGDSAVYLCASRRGQGNEKLFFGSGTQLSVL.

V and J are TRBV6-2 or TRBV6-3 and TRBJ2-1; the D gene TCRdb calls, TRBD1, cannot be checked with no DNA. The CDR3 spans 15 residues. Per germline, CDR1 MNHEY and CDR2 SVGEGT. CDR3 in amino acids: CATKGGAGSYNEQFF.

V gene TRBV6-1 combines with J gene TRBJ1-2. The CDR3 contains 15 residues. CDR1 is MNHNS, CDR2 SASEGT, per germline. CDR3 loop: CASSRTREGGYGYTF.

This sequence joins TRBV10-3 and TRBJ1-2; TCRdb returns TRBD1, unconfirmable since there is no DNA. This CDR3 has 12 amino acids. Looked up from germline, CDR1 is ENHRY and CDR2 is SYGVKD. CDR3 sequence: CAISQQGSGYTF.

The chain combines TRBV19 with TRBJ2-1; TCRdb proposes TRBD1, but this gene call is untestable without DNA. This CDR3 is 15 amino acids long. CDR1 is LNHDA, CDR2 SQIVND, per germline (reference sequence). CDR3 residues: CASTQDRGEYNEQFF.

V is TRBV29-1 and J is TRBJ2-2; the TRBD2 assignment by TCRdb is unverifiable without DNA. Germline V lookup: CDR1 SQVTM, CDR2 ANQGSEA. CDR3 length equals 13 residues. CDR3 loop: CSGEGFHGGELFF.